The 17 T cell receptor beta chains reported below all come from one sample, sequenced in a study of cytomegalovirus exposure and HLA in healthy donors (dated by TCRdb to 2015 to 2018). The receptor library was made with the immunoSEQ multiplex PCR assay. For the multiplex PCR, a mixture combining 60 forward primers for TCR Vbeta segments and 13 reverse primers for TCR Jbeta segments was used. In TCRdb, the immuneACCESS table is reduced to in-frame sequences with V and J assigned. These tables do not hold every clone; where another copy was compared, an unresolved V gene accounts for under half, and the others remain unexplained. The sample table contains some 150,000 clones; only one count was recorded for 76% of them. The leading ten clones occupy around 1.9% of the sample. The sequencing sample was made of PBMCs. These receptors originate from a woman aged 40 to 55 in good health and CMV-seronegative.

The DNA for the CDR3 is TGTGCCAGCAGCCCCACGGGACAGGGGGGCTATGGCTACACCTTC. This sequence encodes CASSPTGQGGYGYTF. This chain uses TRBV7-6 with TRBJ1-2, with TRBD1 identical over 11 bases. V dropped 5 bases and J dropped 4; count of bases not matched to a gene: 6. Germline CDR1 and CDR2: SGHVS and FNYEAQ. This CDR3 contains 15 residues.

This chain joins TRBV14 and TRBJ2-7; TRBD2 aligns across 9 bases. CDR1 SGHDN and CDR2 FVKESK come from the germline V gene. Trimming cost V 5 bases and J 6 bases; bases outside gene matches: 5. The CDR3 runs 13 residues. The CDR3 spells CASSVAGALEQYF. CDR3 sequence (DNA): TGTGCCAGCAGCGTAGCGGGAGCGCTCGAGCAGTACTTC.

This chain uses TRBV9 with TRBJ1-4; possible D gene TRBD1, 5 bases. The CDR3 covers 15 residues. CDR1 is SGDLS and CDR2 is YYNGEE in the germline V gene. V was pared by 3 bases and J by 2 bases, with 11 bases between. DNA for the CDR3: TGTGCCAGCAGCGGAACAGGAGGGACTAATGAAAAACTGTTTTTT. It translates to CASSGTGGTNEKLFF.

In this sample, this clone turned up once. This rearrangement joins TRBV9 to TRBJ2-7, with D possibly matching TRBD1 (7 bases). CDR1 and CDR2 from the germline V gene are SGDLS and YYNGEE. The CDR3 totals 16 residues. Trimming took off 0 bases at V and 2 bases at J, with 15 bases between the two ends. DNA of the CDR3: TGTGCCAGCAGCGTAGCTTGGAGGGGGCCTCCCTACGAGCAGTACTTC. Protein product: CASSVAWRGPPYEQYF.

The chain has TRBV6-5 and TRBJ1-5; unclear D gene. Germline CDR1 MNHEY, CDR2 SVGAGI. Trimming stripped 7 bases from V and 4 bases from J, with 8 bases between. There are 12 residues in the CDR3. The CDR3 loop is CASMLLNQPQHF. The CDR3 DNA is TGTGCCAGCATGCTACTAAATCAGCCCCAGCATTTT.

The V and J genes are TRBV19 and TRBJ2-5; 8 nucleotides agree with TRBD2. J gave up 1 base and V 5 bases, and 9 bases lay outside the gene matches. The germline V gene has CDR1 LNHDA and CDR2 SQIVND (reference sequence). This CDR3 spans 16 amino acids. The CDR3: CASSPGGGRSQETQYF. CDR3 nucleotides: TGTGCCAGTAGTCCGGGGGGGGGAAGATCCCAAGAGACCCAGTACTTC.

This clone occurred a few times. The chain employs TRBV7-6 and TRBJ2-3; 8 positions match TRBD1. V was clipped by 5 bases and J by 0 bases; unmatched bases: 4. The CDR3 contains 15 residues. The V gene's germline CDR1 is SGHVS and CDR2 FNYEAQ. The CDR3 region is CASSQQGASTDTQYF. CDR3 bases: TGTGCCAGCAGCCAGCAGGGGGCTAGCACAGATACGCAGTATTTT.

A remark on this clone: Sequence at one end of the junction differs from germline and may be a read error. The chain has TRBV7-9 and TRBJ2-7, with 9 positions matching TRBD1. This CDR3 contains 15 residues. Germline V CDR1 and CDR2: SEHNR, FQNEAQ (reference sequence). CDR3 coding DNA: TGTTCCAGCAGCTTAGCCGGGACAGGGTCCTACGAGCAGTACTTC. Encoded protein: CSSSLAGTGSYEQYF.

This sequence joins TRBV28 and TRBJ1-2; weak D call: TRBD1 (5 bases). With 7 bases removed from V and 4 bases from J, the gap between germline ends came to 13 bases. The CDR3 runs to 13 residues. Germline assignment: CDR1 MDHEN and CDR2 SYDVKM. Written as DNA, the CDR3 is TGTGCCAGCAAAACGGGGGGGGGCTATGGCTACACCTTC. Translation: CASKTGGGYGYTF.

The DNA of the CDR3 is TGTGCCAGCAGCCCAACAGGGGTGTTAAACACCGGGGAGCTGTTTTTT. Translating gives CASSPTGVLNTGELFF. This chain uses TRBV5-4 with TRBJ2-2, with 7 bases matching TRBD1. There are 16 residues in the CDR3. V lost 4 bases to trimming and J lost 2 bases; unmatched junction nucleotides: 8. Germline V gives CDR1 SGHNT, CDR2 YYREEE (reference sequence).

The chain couples TRBV7-6 to TRBJ2-1; D possibly corresponds to TRBD2 (6 bases). CDR1 and CDR2 from the germline V gene are SGHVS and FNYEAQ. The CDR3 is 18 amino acids. V lost 5 bases to trimming and J lost 0 bases, with 20 bases between them. CDR3 residues: CASSPLAEAGLSYNEQFF. The CDR3 DNA follows: TGTGCCAGCAGCCCGTTGGCCGAGGCGGGACTCTCCTACAATGAGCAGTTCTTC.

This clone has just one count. This chain uses TRBV10-2 with TRBJ2-3, with 7 bases that match TRBD1. CDR1 is WSHSY, CDR2 SAAADI, per germline. Trimming took 3 bases from V and 6 from J; bases not matched to a gene: 0. This CDR3 comprises 12 residues. The CDR3 DNA reads TGCGCCAGCAGTGAACAGGGGGATACGCAGTATTTT. It codes for CASSEQGDTQYF.

The J gene is TRBJ2-2, the V gene TRBV10-1; 10 positions match TRBD1. This CDR3 contains 15 residues. V lost 2 bases to trimming and J lost 3 bases; unmatched junction nucleotides: 0. Germline V gene data show CDR1 as WNHNN and CDR2 as SYGVQD (reference sequence). DNA of the CDR3: TGCGCCAGCAGTGAGGGACAGGGGGACACCGGGGAGCTGTTTTTT. Its protein is CASSEGQGDTGELFF.

The chain joins TRBV5-1 to TRBJ2-1; TRBD2 aligns across 11 bases. This CDR3 region has 15 residues. Trimming took 1 base from V and 9 from J; bases not matched to a gene: 6. CDR1 is SGHRS and CDR2 is YFSETQ in the germline V gene. CDR3 residues: CASSLSSGRIFEQFF. The CDR3 DNA follows: TGCGCCAGCAGCTTGTCTAGCGGGAGGATTTTTGAGCAGTTCTTC.

In its sample, this clone was seen a few times. This chain links TRBV28 with TRBJ1-5; D uncertain. Germline V lookup: CDR1 MDHEN, CDR2 SYDVKM. This CDR3 spans 13 amino acids. With 1 base removed from V and 9 bases from J, the gap between germline ends came to 10 bases. The CDR3 region has the DNA TGTGCCAGCAGTTTATCCAACACGGGGCCCCAGCATTTT. It is translated as CASSLSNTGPQHF.

There are a few counts of this clone. The chain is built from TRBV4-1 and TRBJ1-2, with 7 bases that match TRBD1. This CDR3 comprises 19 residues. J lost 4 bases, V lost 3 bases, and 20 bases had no gene match. The V gene's germline CDR1 is MGHRA and CDR2 YSYEKL. The CDR3 sequence: CASSHFAGTAIQNFYGYTF. In DNA, the CDR3 is TGCGCCAGCAGCCATTTCGCCGGGACAGCTATACAAAACTTCTATGGCTACACCTTC.

V gene TRBV11-2 combines with J gene TRBJ1-2; maybe TRBD1 (6 bases). Germline loops: CDR1 SGHAT, CDR2 FQNNGV. This CDR3 comprises 15 residues. V was cut by 1 base and J by 2 bases, with 11 bases left in between. CDR3 sequence (DNA): TGTGCCAGCAGCTTAGTAGGGGGATCCAACTATGGCTACACCTTC. Translating it yields CASSLVGGSNYGYTF.